This entry concerns a single TCR beta chain. This entry is derived from a study of T cells after yellow fever vaccination. Study results and limitations: Abundant bulk-derived clonotypes could contaminate FACS-sorted repertoires. A small share of clonotypes appeared in both CD4 and CD8 compartments. Boosting was followed by the reappearance of most primary-vaccination clones (less than 98% CD4, under 90% CD8).

Template switching by 5'RACE produced TCR cDNA, adding a universal primer site and UMIs. TCRdb ran MiXCR on the 5' RACE reads and lists one entry per CDR3 protein. Among about 85,000 distinct CDR3 sequences listed, approximately 12% were seen once. The TCR originated in a young man who received the YFV17D yellow fever vaccine. The material was CD8+ T cells not binding an NS4B(214-222) dextramer, sorted from PBMCs, obtained less than 25 days after the first yellow fever vaccination.

CDR3 DNA sequence: TGCAGTGCTCGAATCAACACTGAAGCTTTCTTT. It is translated as CSARINTEAFF. The chain links TRBV20-1 to TRBJ1-1; D is uncertain. Trimming shortened V by 5 bases and J by 2 bases, and 6 bases separated the two germline ends. The CDR3 contains 11 residues. Germline V gene data show CDR1 as DFQATT and CDR2 as SNEGSKA (reference sequence).